One and the same sample provided the 8 T cell receptor beta chains below, sequenced in a study of a mutant IDH1 vaccine in newly diagnosed glioma. No antigen has been identified for these receptors. Sample time point: week 11, during vaccination. Vaccinated patients received 300 ug of mutant IDH1 20-mer peptide per dose, with topical imiquimod. The protocol was immunoSEQ multiplex PCR, while the TCRdb copy is restricted to in-frame clones and leaves out a portion. This table has roughly 110,000 clones, 85% to 90% appearing once. Sequences were derived from PBMCs, sampled from a glioma patient whose treatment included an IDH1 peptide vaccine. The receptor set was obtained from a woman in her 50s with glioma.

The chain joins TRBV11-2 to TRBJ1-1, with unresolved D. Germline CDR1 and CDR2: SGHAT and FQNNGV. The V end lost 3 bases, the J end lost 1 base, and 6 bases lay between the germline ends. The CDR3 loop spans 13 amino acids. The CDR3 bases are TGTGCCAGCAGCTTCTCGGGGAACACTGAAGCTTTCTTT. Amino acids: CASSFSGNTEAFF.

The chain carries TRBV28 and TRBJ2-7, with TRBD1 matching over 9 bases. The CDR3 covers 13 residues. The V gene end was trimmed by 9 bases and the J gene end by 4 bases; junction bases not matched to a gene: 7. Germline V lookup: CDR1 MDHEN, CDR2 SYDVKM. The CDR3 reads CASTTGGKYEQYF. The CDR3 nucleotides are TGTGCCAGTACTACAGGGGGCAAGTACGAGCAGTACTTC.

This chain connects TRBV7-8 to TRBJ2-5, with 13 bases matching TRBD2. The V segment lost 1 base and the J segment 11 bases; nucleotides outside the gene matches: 10. This CDR3 has 16 amino acids. Germline V CDR1 and CDR2: SGHVS, FQNEAQ. CDR3 in amino acids: CASSLGYGTSGKKQYF. As DNA, the CDR3 is TGTGCCAGCAGCTTAGGGTACGGGACTAGCGGGAAGAAGCAGTACTTC.

The genes are TRBV5-1 and TRBJ2-6; D remains ambiguous. There are 14 residues in the CDR3. Germline V gives CDR1 SGHRS, CDR2 YFSETQ. The V end was cut by 2 bases, the J end by 1 base, with 4 bases between. CDR3 coding DNA: TGCGCCAGCAGCTTTTGGTCTGGGGCCAACGTCCTGACTTTC. It translates to CASSFWSGANVLTF.

In this sample, this clone turned up a few times. The chain carries TRBV28 and TRBJ1-5; TRBD1 matches 7 bases. The germline V gene encodes CDR1 MDHEN and CDR2 SYDVKM. V lost 7 bases and J lost 4; bases outside the gene matches: 13. The CDR3 has 16 residues. The DNA of the CDR3 is TGTGCCAGCAATTCTTTTGGACAGGCGGGGAATCAGCCCCAGCATTTT. It translates to CASNSFGQAGNQPQHF. The complete variable domain, with remaining parts taken from reference TRBV28 and TRBJ1-5, reads DVKVTQSSRYLVKRTGEKVFLECVQDMDHENMFWYRQDPGLGLRLIYFSYDVKMKEKGDIPEGYSVSREKKERFSLILESASTNQTSMYLCASNSFGQAGNQPQHFGDGTRLSIL.

This chain uses TRBV27 with TRBJ1-1, with D unclear. The CDR3 has 12 amino acids. Trimming left V 7 bases short and J 4 bases short, with 10 bases between. Germline assignment: CDR1 MNHEY and CDR2 SMNVEV (reference sequence). This CDR3 reads CASMRVGTEAFF. The CDR3 DNA reads as TGTGCCAGCATGAGGGTGGGCACTGAAGCTTTCTTT.

This sequence joins TRBV5-4 and TRBJ2-1, with no clear D. V was shortened by 3 bases and J by 7 bases, with 8 bases between the two germline ends. The CDR3 is 12 amino acids. The V gene's germline CDR1 is SGHNT and CDR2 YYREEE (reference sequence). The CDR3 sequence is CASSSHENEQFF. The CDR3 DNA is TGTGCCAGCAGCTCTCACGAAAATGAGCAGTTCTTC.

The CDR3 DNA sequence: TGTGCCAGCAGCCGAGTGGGGACTATCTCCTACGAGCAGTACTTC. This gives the protein CASSRVGTISYEQYF. The V and J genes are TRBV7-9 and TRBJ2-7, with 7 bases matching TRBD2. The CDR3 is 15 residues long. CDR1 and CDR2 (germline): SEHNR, FQNEAQ (reference sequence). With 5 bases clipped from V and 0 bases from J, the junction kept 7 bases outside the gene matches.